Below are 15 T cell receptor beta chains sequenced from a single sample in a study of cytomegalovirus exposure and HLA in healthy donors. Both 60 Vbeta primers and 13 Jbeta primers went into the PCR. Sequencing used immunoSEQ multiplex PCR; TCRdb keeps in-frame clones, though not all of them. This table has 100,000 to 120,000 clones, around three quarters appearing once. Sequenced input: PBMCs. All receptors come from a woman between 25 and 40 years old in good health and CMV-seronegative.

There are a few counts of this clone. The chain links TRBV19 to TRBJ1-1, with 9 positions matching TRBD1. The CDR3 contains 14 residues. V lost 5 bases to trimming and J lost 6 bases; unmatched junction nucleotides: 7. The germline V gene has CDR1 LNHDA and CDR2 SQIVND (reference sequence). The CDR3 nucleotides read TGTGCCAGTAGTTTCAGACAGGGGGTACCTGAAGCTTTCTTT. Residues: CASSFRQGVPEAFF.

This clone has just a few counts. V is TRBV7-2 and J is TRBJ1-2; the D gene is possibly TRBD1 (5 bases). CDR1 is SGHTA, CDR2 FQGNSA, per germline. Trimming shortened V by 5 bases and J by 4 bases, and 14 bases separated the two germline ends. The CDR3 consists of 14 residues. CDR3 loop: CASSPTGVGYGYTF. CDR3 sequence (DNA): TGTGCCAGCAGCCCAACGGGGGTTGGCTATGGCTACACCTTC.

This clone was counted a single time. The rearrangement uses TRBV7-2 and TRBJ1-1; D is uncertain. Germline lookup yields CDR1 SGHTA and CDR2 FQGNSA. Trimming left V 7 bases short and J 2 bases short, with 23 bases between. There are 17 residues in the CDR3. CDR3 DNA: TGTGCCAGCACTCGTAGGGCCTCGAGGGTTTTTAACACTGAAGCTTTCTTT. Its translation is CASTRRASRVFNTEAFF.

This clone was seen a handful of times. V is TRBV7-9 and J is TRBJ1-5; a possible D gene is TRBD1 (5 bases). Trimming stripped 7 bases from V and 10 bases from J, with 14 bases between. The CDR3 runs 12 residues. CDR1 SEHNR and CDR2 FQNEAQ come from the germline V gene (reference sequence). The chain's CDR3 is CASNGGEEPQHF. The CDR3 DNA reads TGTGCCAGCAACGGGGGGGAGGAACCCCAGCATTTT.

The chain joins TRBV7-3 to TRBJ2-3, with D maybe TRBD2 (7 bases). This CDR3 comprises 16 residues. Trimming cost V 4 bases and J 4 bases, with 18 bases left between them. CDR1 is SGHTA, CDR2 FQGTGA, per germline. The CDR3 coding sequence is TGTGCCAGCAGCTCCGGGGAGGGGGTGGTCGCAGATACGCAGTATTTT. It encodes CASSSGEGVVADTQYF.

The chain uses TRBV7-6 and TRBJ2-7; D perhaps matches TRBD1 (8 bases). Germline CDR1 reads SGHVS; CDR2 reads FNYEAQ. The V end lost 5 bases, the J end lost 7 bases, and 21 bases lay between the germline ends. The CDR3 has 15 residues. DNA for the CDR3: TGTGCCAGCAGCGCCCCGGAGGACAGGGAGGGGGAGCAGTACTTC. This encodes CASSAPEDREGEQYF. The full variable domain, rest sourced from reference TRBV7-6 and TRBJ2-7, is GAGVSQSPRYKVTKRGQDVALRCDPISGHVSLYWYRQALGQGPEFLTYFNYEAQQDKSGLPNDRFSAERPEGSISTLTIQRTEQRDSAMYRCASSAPEDREGEQYFGPGTRLTVT.

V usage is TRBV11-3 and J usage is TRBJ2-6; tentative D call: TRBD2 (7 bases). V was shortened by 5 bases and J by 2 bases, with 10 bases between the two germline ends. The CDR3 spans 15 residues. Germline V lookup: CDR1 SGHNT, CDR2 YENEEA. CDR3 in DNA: TGTGCCAGCAGCCCGCGGGGGCCTGGGGCCAACGTCCTGACTTTC. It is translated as CASSPRGPGANVLTF.

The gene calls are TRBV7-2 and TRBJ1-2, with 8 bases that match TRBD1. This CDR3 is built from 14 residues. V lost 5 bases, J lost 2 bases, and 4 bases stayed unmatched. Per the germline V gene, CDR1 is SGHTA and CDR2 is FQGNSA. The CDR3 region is CASSRDRRNYGYTF. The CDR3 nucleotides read TGTGCCAGCAGCCGGGACAGGAGAAACTATGGCTACACCTTC. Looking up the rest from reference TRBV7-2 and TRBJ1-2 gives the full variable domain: GAGVSQSPSNKVTEKGKDVELRCDPISGHTALYWYRQSLGQGLEFLIYFQGNSAPDKSGLPSDRFSAERTGGSVSTLTIQRTQQEDSAVYLCASSRDRRNYGYTFGSGTRLTVV.

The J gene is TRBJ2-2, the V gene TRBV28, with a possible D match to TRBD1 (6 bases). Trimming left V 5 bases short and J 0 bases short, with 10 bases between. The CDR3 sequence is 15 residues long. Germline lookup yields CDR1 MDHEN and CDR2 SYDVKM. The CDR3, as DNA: TGTGCCAGCAGTAACAGGGAATCGAACACCGGGGAGCTGTTTTTT. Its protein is CASSNRESNTGELFF.

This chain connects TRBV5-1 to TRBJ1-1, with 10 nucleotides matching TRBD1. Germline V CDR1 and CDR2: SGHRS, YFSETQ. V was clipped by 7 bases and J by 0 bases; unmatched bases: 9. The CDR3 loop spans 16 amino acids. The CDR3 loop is CASYHGTGVLNTEAFF. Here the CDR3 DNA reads TGCGCCAGCTACCATGGGACAGGGGTTCTGAACACTGAAGCTTTCTTT.

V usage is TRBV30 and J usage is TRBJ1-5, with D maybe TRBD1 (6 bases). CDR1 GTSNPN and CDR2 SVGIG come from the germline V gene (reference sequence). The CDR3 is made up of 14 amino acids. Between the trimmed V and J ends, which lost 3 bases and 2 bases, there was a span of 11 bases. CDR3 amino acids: CAWSPKGGNQPQHF. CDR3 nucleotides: TGTGCCTGGAGCCCGAAGGGGGGCAATCAGCCCCAGCATTTT.

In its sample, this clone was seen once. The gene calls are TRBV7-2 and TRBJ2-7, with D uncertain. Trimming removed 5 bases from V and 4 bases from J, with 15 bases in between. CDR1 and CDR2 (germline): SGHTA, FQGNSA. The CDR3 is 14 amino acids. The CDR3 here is CASSLAEEAYEQYF. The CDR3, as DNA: TGTGCCAGCAGCCTGGCAGAAGAGGCTTACGAGCAGTACTTC. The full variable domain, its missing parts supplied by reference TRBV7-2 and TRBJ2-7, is GAGVSQSPSNKVTEKGKDVELRCDPISGHTALYWYRQSLGQGLEFLIYFQGNSAPDKSGLPSDRFSAERTGGSVSTLTIQRTQQEDSAVYLCASSLAEEAYEQYFGPGTRLTVT.

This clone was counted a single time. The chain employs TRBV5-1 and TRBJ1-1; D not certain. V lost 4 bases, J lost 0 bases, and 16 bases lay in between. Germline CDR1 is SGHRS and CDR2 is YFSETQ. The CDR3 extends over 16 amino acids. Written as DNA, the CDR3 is TGCGCCAGCAGCCCAAACCGCCTGAGAATGAACACTGAAGCTTTCTTT. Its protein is CASSPNRLRMNTEAFF.

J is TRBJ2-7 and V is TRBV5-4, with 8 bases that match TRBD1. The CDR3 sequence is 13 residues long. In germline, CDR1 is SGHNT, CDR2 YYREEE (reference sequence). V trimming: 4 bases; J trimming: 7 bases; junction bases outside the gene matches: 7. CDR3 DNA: TGTGCCAGCAGCCAGCAGGGGGCGCGGGAGCAGTACTTC. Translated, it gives CASSQQGAREQYF.

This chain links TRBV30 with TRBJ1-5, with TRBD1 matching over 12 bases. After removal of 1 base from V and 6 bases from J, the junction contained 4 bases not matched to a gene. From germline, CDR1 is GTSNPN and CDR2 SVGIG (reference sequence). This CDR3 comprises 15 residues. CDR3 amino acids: CAWSGGQGAGQPQHF. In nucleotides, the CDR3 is TGTGCCTGGAGTGGGGGACAGGGGGCTGGTCAGCCCCAGCATTTT.